A selection of T cell receptor beta chains follows, all from one sample in a study of memory CD4+ T cells and cytomegalovirus serostatus. Some clones are missing from TCRdb's copy, which holds only in-frame ones; the method was immunoSEQ multiplex PCR. The sample lists approximately 44,000 clones; 76% were seen once. The sample comprised memory CD4+ T cells from blood. Receptors originate from an adult in good health and CMV-seronegative. CDR3s include the opening cysteine and the closing phenylalanine or tryptophan. Fields, in order: D gene, V gene, CDR3 length, J gene, clone size, CDR3 protein, CDR3 DNA. A D gene is named only where the DNA matches it firmly. Not every row has a clone size; where given, it reads once, few, many or a size class.

D gene: TRBD1
V gene: TRBV6-5
CDR3 length: 14
J gene: TRBJ2-3
clone size: -
CDR3 protein: CASSRDSPSDTQYF
CDR3 DNA: TGTGCCAGCAGCCGGGACAGTCCTTCAGATACGCAGTATTTT

D gene: -
V gene: TRBV5-6
CDR3 length: 14
J gene: TRBJ1-1
clone size: -
CDR3 protein: CASSHSSGRTEAFF
CDR3 DNA: TGTGCCAGCAGCCACTCCAGTGGGAGGACTGAAGCTTTCTTT

D gene: TRBD2
V gene: TRBV7-9
CDR3 length: 15
J gene: TRBJ2-7
clone size: -
CDR3 protein: CASSLIPAGLYEQYF
CDR3 DNA: TGTGCCAGCAGCCTCATCCCAGCGGGGCTTTACGAGCAGTACTTC

D gene: TRBD2
V gene: TRBV2
CDR3 length: 13
J gene: TRBJ2-1
clone size: -
CDR3 protein: CASGGLVYNEQFF
CDR3 DNA: TGTGCCAGCGGGGGACTAGTGTACAATGAGCAGTTCTTC

D gene: TRBD2
V gene: TRBV9
CDR3 length: 17
J gene: TRBJ2-5
clone size: -
CDR3 protein: CASSVGTSGAWGETQYF
CDR3 DNA: TGTGCCAGCAGCGTAGGGACTAGCGGAGCCTGGGGGGAGACCCAGTACTTC

D gene: TRBD1
V gene: TRBV30
CDR3 length: 14
J gene: TRBJ1-4
clone size: -
CDR3 protein: CAWGQGATNEKLFF
CDR3 DNA: TGTGCCTGGGGACAGGGGGCAACTAATGAAAAACTGTTTTTT

D gene: TRBD2
V gene: TRBV5-1
CDR3 length: 16
J gene: TRBJ2-1
clone size: few
CDR3 protein: CASSFLAGGRYNEQFF
CDR3 DNA: TGCGCCAGCAGCTTCTTAGCGGGAGGGAGATACAATGAGCAGTTCTTC

D gene: TRBD2
V gene: TRBV9
CDR3 length: 16
J gene: TRBJ2-5
clone size: -
CDR3 protein: CASSPLGGSPPETQYF
CDR3 DNA: TGTGCCAGCAGCCCATTGGGCGGGAGCCCCCCAGAGACCCAGTACTTC

D gene: TRBD2
V gene: TRBV11-2
CDR3 length: 17
J gene: TRBJ2-3
clone size: -
CDR3 protein: CASSPSTSGGRSNTQYF
CDR3 DNA: TGTGCCAGCAGCCCATCCACTAGCGGGGGTCGTTCGAATACGCAGTATTTT

D gene: TRBD1
V gene: TRBV19
CDR3 length: 17
J gene: TRBJ2-4
clone size: -
CDR3 protein: CASSPRRTGVIKNIQYF
CDR3 DNA: TGTGCCAGTAGTCCCCGCCGGACAGGGGTGATCAAAAACATTCAGTACTTC

D gene: TRBD2
V gene: TRBV19
CDR3 length: 15
J gene: TRBJ2-7
clone size: -
CDR3 protein: CASRSSGSGVREQYF
CDR3 DNA: TGTGCCAGTAGGTCTAGCGGGAGTGGAGTGAGGGAGCAGTACTTC

D gene: TRBD2
V gene: TRBV19
CDR3 length: 16
J gene: TRBJ2-5
clone size: -
CDR3 protein: CASSMGTRGPQETQYF
CDR3 DNA: TGTGCCAGTAGTATGGGGACTAGAGGCCCCCAAGAGACCCAGTACTTC

D gene: -
V gene: TRBV5-6
CDR3 length: 14
J gene: TRBJ1-1
clone size: few
CDR3 protein: CASSLSFGDGEAFF
CDR3 DNA: TGTGCCAGCAGCTTGTCCTTCGGGGATGGGGAAGCTTTCTTT

D gene: TRBD1
V gene: TRBV27
CDR3 length: 16
J gene: TRBJ1-3
clone size: -
CDR3 protein: CASSQDRDLSGNTIYF
CDR3 DNA: TGTGCCAGCAGTCAGGACAGGGACCTCTCTGGAAACACCATATATTTT

D gene: -
V gene: TRBV7-9
CDR3 length: 13
J gene: TRBJ2-2
clone size: -
CDR3 protein: CASSNTNTGELFF
CDR3 DNA: TGTGCCAGCAGCAACACGAACACCGGGGAGCTGTTTTTT

D gene: -
V gene: TRBV7-2
CDR3 length: 14
J gene: TRBJ1-1
clone size: medium-sized
CDR3 protein: CASSLFAGDREAFF
CDR3 DNA: TGTGCCAGCAGCTTATTTGCAGGAGACAGGGAAGCTTTCTTT

D gene: -
V gene: TRBV27
CDR3 length: 15
J gene: TRBJ2-7
clone size: -
CDR3 protein: CASSLSLPLTYEQYF
CDR3 DNA: TGTGCCAGCAGTTTATCTTTGCCCCTAACGTACGAGCAGTACTTC

D gene: -
V gene: TRBV7-2
CDR3 length: 15
J gene: TRBJ2-3
clone size: -
CDR3 protein: CASKDVGAGDNTQYF
CDR3 DNA: TGTGCCAGCAAAGACGTGGGGGCGGGAGATAATACGCAGTATTTT

D gene: TRBD2
V gene: TRBV6-6
CDR3 length: 14
J gene: TRBJ2-7
clone size: -
CDR3 protein: CASRVGLLADEQYF
CDR3 DNA: TGTGCCAGCAGGGTCGGCCTCCTAGCGGACGAGCAGTACTTC

D gene: TRBD1
V gene: TRBV10-1
CDR3 length: 15
J gene: TRBJ2-3
clone size: -
CDR3 protein: CASKPGQGLTDTQYF
CDR3 DNA: TGCGCCAGCAAACCGGGACAGGGGCTCACAGATACGCAGTATTTT

D gene: -
V gene: TRBV11-3
CDR3 length: 14
J gene: TRBJ2-3
clone size: -
CDR3 protein: CASSLGRASDTQYF
CDR3 DNA: TGTGCCAGCAGCTTAGGCAGGGCTTCAGATACGCAGTATTTT

D gene: TRBD2
V gene: TRBV7-9
CDR3 length: 14
J gene: TRBJ2-7
clone size: -
CDR3 protein: CASSPTSAWYEQYF
CDR3 DNA: TGTGCCAGCAGCCCGACTAGCGCCTGGTACGAGCAGTACTTC

D gene: TRBD1
V gene: TRBV9
CDR3 length: 15
J gene: TRBJ2-2
clone size: -
CDR3 protein: CASSLGQGVIGELFF
CDR3 DNA: TGTGCCAGCAGCCTCGGACAGGGAGTAATCGGGGAGCTGTTTTTT

D gene: TRBD2
V gene: TRBV4-1
CDR3 length: 15
J gene: TRBJ2-7
clone size: -
CDR3 protein: CASSLRLAGEYEQYF
CDR3 DNA: TGCGCCAGCAGCCTACGACTAGCGGGAGAGTACGAGCAGTACTTC

D gene: -
V gene: TRBV11-2
CDR3 length: 15
J gene: TRBJ1-2
clone size: -
CDR3 protein: CASSLGQAKTHGYTF
CDR3 DNA: TGTGCCAGCAGCTTAGGACAGGCAAAGACTCATGGCTACACCTTC

D gene: TRBD2
V gene: TRBV18
CDR3 length: 16
J gene: TRBJ2-2
clone size: -
CDR3 protein: CASSFELAGETGELFF
CDR3 DNA: TGTGCCAGCTCCTTCGAGTTAGCGGGAGAAACCGGGGAGCTGTTTTTT

D gene: -
V gene: TRBV28
CDR3 length: 17
J gene: TRBJ2-5
clone size: -
CDR3 protein: CASSNAPRDLYQETQYF
CDR3 DNA: TGTGCCAGCAGTAACGCCCCCAGGGACTTATACCAAGAGACCCAGTACTTC

D gene: -
V gene: TRBV28
CDR3 length: 13
J gene: TRBJ1-5
clone size: -
CDR3 protein: CASRTTGTQPQHF
CDR3 DNA: TGTGCCAGCAGAACTACAGGGACCCAGCCCCAGCATTTT

D gene: -
V gene: TRBV6-5
CDR3 length: 13
J gene: TRBJ2-5
clone size: -
CDR3 protein: CASSPRAGAAQYF
CDR3 DNA: TGTGCCAGCAGTCCGAGGGCTGGCGCAGCCCAGTACTTC

D gene: TRBD1
V gene: TRBV10-3
CDR3 length: 14
J gene: TRBJ1-1
clone size: -
CDR3 protein: CAMRTGGGSNEAFF
CDR3 DNA: TGTGCCATGAGAACAGGGGGGGGTTCTAATGAAGCTTTCTTT

D gene: -
V gene: TRBV5-1
CDR3 length: 14
J gene: TRBJ2-1
clone size: -
CDR3 protein: CASRQGGTYNEQFF
CDR3 DNA: TGCGCCAGCAGACAAGGAGGAACCTACAATGAGCAGTTCTTC

D gene: TRBD2
V gene: TRBV28
CDR3 length: 15
J gene: TRBJ2-3
clone size: -
CDR3 protein: CASSLSSGNADTQYF
CDR3 DNA: TGTGCCAGCAGTTTGTCTAGCGGGAACGCAGATACGCAGTATTTT

D gene: -
V gene: TRBV19
CDR3 length: 13
J gene: TRBJ2-4
clone size: -
CDR3 protein: CASSPSSGNIQYF
CDR3 DNA: TGTGCCAGTAGCCCCTCAAGTGGAAACATTCAGTACTTC

D gene: -
V gene: TRBV29-1
CDR3 length: 14
J gene: TRBJ1-1
clone size: medium-sized
CDR3 protein: CSVGRQSGGTEAFF
CDR3 DNA: TGCAGCGTTGGAAGACAGTCTGGGGGCACTGAAGCTTTCTTT

D gene: -
V gene: TRBV12-5
CDR3 length: 12
J gene: TRBJ2-3
clone size: -
CDR3 protein: CASGSPGSTQYF
CDR3 DNA: TGTGCTAGTGGTTCCCCGGGCTCTACGCAGTATTTT

D gene: -
V gene: TRBV5-1
CDR3 length: 11
J gene: TRBJ2-7
clone size: -
CDR3 protein: CASSLFDEQYF
CDR3 DNA: TGCGCCAGCAGCTTGTTCGACGAGCAGTACTTC

D gene: TRBD1
V gene: TRBV5-6
CDR3 length: 12
J gene: TRBJ2-7
clone size: -
CDR3 protein: CASSSNRGEQYF
CDR3 DNA: TGTGCCAGCAGCTCCAACAGGGGCGAGCAGTACTTC

D gene: TRBD1
V gene: TRBV7-8
CDR3 length: 18
J gene: TRBJ1-5
clone size: once
CDR3 protein: CASSLARPTRGGNQPQHF
CDR3 DNA: TGTGCCAGCAGCTTAGCGCGGCCAACCAGGGGGGGCAATCAGCCCCAGCATTTT

D gene: TRBD1
V gene: TRBV10-3
CDR3 length: 15
J gene: TRBJ1-1
clone size: few
CDR3 protein: CAIRGTGLVNTEAFF
CDR3 DNA: TGTGCCATCAGGGGGACAGGGCTGGTGAACACTGAAGCTTTCTTT

D gene: TRBD1
V gene: TRBV5-4
CDR3 length: 17
J gene: TRBJ1-2
clone size: -
CDR3 protein: CASSFYGTGAFYVGYTF
CDR3 DNA: TGTGCCAGCAGCTTCTACGGGACAGGGGCCTTCTATGTTGGCTACACCTTC

D gene: TRBD1
V gene: TRBV7-2
CDR3 length: 14
J gene: TRBJ2-1
clone size: few
CDR3 protein: CASSRRDRGHEQFF
CDR3 DNA: TGTGCCAGCAGCCGCCGGGACAGGGGGCATGAGCAGTTCTTC

D gene: -
V gene: TRBV2
CDR3 length: 15
J gene: TRBJ1-4
clone size: -
CDR3 protein: CASSEASRGNEKLFF
CDR3 DNA: TGTGCCAGCAGTGAAGCATCGCGGGGGAATGAAAAACTGTTTTTT

D gene: -
V gene: TRBV7-2
CDR3 length: 15
J gene: TRBJ2-3
clone size: -
CDR3 protein: CASSSTRRSTDTQYF
CDR3 DNA: TGTGCCAGCAGCTCGACTAGAAGGAGCACAGATACGCAGTATTTT

D gene: -
V gene: TRBV28
CDR3 length: 15
J gene: TRBJ2-7
clone size: -
CDR3 protein: CASSLGGMGSYEQYF
CDR3 DNA: TGTGCCAGCAGTTTAGGCGGGATGGGTTCCTACGAGCAGTACTTC

D gene: TRBD2
V gene: TRBV10-2
CDR3 length: 15
J gene: TRBJ2-7
clone size: -
CDR3 protein: CASSERLAGVYEQYF
CDR3 DNA: TGCGCCAGCAGTGAGAGACTAGCGGGAGTCTACGAGCAGTACTTC

D gene: -
V gene: TRBV7-2
CDR3 length: 14
J gene: TRBJ2-5
clone size: -
CDR3 protein: CASSLVRVERTQYF
CDR3 DNA: TGTGCCAGCAGCTTAGTTCGGGTAGAGAGGACCCAGTACTTC

D gene: TRBD1
V gene: TRBV19
CDR3 length: 14
J gene: TRBJ2-7
clone size: few
CDR3 protein: CASSFRDRAAKQYF
CDR3 DNA: TGTGCCAGTAGTTTCCGGGACAGGGCTGCAAAGCAGTACTTC

D gene: -
V gene: TRBV19
CDR3 length: 13
J gene: TRBJ2-3
clone size: -
CDR3 protein: CASSKRNTDTQYF
CDR3 DNA: TGTGCCAGTAGTAAAAGAAACACAGATACGCAGTATTTT